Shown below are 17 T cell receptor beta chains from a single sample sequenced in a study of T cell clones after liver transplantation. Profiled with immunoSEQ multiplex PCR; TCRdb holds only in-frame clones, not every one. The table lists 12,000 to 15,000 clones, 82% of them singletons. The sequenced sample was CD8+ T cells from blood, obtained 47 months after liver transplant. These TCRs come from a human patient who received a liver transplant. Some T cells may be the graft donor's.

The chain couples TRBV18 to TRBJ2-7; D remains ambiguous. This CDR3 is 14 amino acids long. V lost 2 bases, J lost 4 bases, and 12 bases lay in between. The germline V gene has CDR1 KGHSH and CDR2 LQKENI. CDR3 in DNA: TGTGCCAGCTCACCAACCGGTCCTAATTACGAGCAGTACTTC. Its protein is CASSPTGPNYEQYF.

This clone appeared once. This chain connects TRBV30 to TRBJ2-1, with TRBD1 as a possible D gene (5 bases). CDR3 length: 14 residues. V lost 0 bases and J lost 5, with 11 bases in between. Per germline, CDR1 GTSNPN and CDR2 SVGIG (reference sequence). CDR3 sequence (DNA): TGTGCCTGGAGTGTGGGGCAGGGTAACAATGAGCAGTTCTTC. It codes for CAWSVGQGNNEQFF.

The CDR3 sequence: CASSLDRSGVLTSTDTQYF. In DNA form, the CDR3 reads TGTGCCAGCAGCTTAGATCGGTCAGGGGTGTTAACTAGCACAGATACGCAGTATTTT. The rearrangement joins TRBV7-9 to TRBJ2-3; possibly TRBD1 for D (6 bases). Trimming left V 1 base short and J 0 bases short, with 20 bases between. The CDR3 runs to 19 residues. Germline assignment: CDR1 SEHNR and CDR2 FQNEAQ (reference sequence).

The CDR3 spells CASSLVLGGGTTDTQYF. CDR3 in DNA: TGTGCCAGCAGCTTAGTTTTGGGCGGGGGCACCACAGATACGCAGTATTTT. The chain employs TRBV7-6 and TRBJ2-3; the D gene is possibly TRBD2 (7 bases). The CDR3 covers 17 residues. CDR1 is SGHVS, CDR2 FNYEAQ, per germline. Trimming removed 1 base at V and 2 bases at J, with 16 bases between.

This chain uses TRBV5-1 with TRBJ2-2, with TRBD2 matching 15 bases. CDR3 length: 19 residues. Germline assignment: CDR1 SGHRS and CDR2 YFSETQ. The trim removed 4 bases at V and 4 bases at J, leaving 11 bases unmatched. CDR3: CASSLRTSGGARGTGELFF. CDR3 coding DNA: TGCGCCAGCAGCCTACGGACTAGCGGGGGGGCCAGGGGCACCGGGGAGCTGTTTTTT.

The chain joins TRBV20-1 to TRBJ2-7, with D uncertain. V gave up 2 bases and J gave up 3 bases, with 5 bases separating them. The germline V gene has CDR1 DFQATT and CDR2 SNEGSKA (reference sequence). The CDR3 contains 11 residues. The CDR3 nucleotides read TGCAGTGCTAGACCCCTCTACGAGCAGTACTTC. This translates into CSARPLYEQYF.

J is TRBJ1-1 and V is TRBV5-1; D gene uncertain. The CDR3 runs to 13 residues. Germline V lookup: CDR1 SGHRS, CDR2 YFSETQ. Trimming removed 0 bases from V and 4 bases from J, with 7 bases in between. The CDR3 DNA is TGCGCCAGCAGCTTGGGCGGGTTCACTGAAGCTTTCTTT. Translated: CASSLGGFTEAFF.

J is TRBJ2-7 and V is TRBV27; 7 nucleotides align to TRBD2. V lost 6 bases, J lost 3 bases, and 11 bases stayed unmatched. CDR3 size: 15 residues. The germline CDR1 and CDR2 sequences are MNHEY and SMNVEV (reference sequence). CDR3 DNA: TGTGCCAGCAGCAACGGGGGGTCGACCTACTACGAGCAGTACTTC. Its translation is CASSNGGSTYYEQYF.

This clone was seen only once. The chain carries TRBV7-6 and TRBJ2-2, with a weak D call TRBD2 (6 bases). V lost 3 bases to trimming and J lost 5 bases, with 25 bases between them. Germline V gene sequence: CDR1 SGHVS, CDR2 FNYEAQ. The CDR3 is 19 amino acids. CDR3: CASSLPVVLAGSFTGELFF. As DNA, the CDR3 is TGTGCCAGCAGCTTGCCCGTTGTGCTGGCGGGATCCTTTACCGGGGAGCTGTTTTTT.

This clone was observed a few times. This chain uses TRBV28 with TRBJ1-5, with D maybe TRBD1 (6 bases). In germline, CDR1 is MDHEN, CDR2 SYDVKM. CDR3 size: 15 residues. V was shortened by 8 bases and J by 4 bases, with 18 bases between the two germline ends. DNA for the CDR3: TGTGCCAGCCGAGCAGGGGCCACAAATAATCAGCCCCAGCATTTT. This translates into CASRAGATNNQPQHF. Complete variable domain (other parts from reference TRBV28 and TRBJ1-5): DVKVTQSSRYLVKRTGEKVFLECVQDMDHENMFWYRQDPGLGLRLIYFSYDVKMKEKGDIPEGYSVSREKKERFSLILESASTNQTSMYLCASRAGATNNQPQHFGDGTRLSIL.

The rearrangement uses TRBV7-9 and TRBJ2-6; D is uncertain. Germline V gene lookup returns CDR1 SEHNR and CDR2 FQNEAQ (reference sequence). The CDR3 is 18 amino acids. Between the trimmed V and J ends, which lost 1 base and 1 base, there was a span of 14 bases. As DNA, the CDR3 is TGTGCCAGCAGCTTAGGTGGACGGAAGATATCTGGGGCCAACGTCCTGACTTTC. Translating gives CASSLGGRKISGANVLTF. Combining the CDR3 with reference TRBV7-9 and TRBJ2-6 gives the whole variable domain DTGVSQNPRHKITKRGQNVTFRCDPISEHNRLYWYRQTLGQGPEFLTYFQNEAQLEKSRLLSDRFSAERPKGSFSTLEIQRTEQGDSAMYLCASSLGGRKISGANVLTFGAGSRLTVL.

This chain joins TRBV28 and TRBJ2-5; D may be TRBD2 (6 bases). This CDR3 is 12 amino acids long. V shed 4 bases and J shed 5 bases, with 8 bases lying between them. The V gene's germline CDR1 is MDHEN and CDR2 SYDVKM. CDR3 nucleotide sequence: TGTGCCAGCAGTTGGGGGAGGGAGACCCAGTACTTC. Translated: CASSWGRETQYF. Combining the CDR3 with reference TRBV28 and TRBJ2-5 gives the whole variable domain DVKVTQSSRYLVKRTGEKVFLECVQDMDHENMFWYRQDPGLGLRLIYFSYDVKMKEKGDIPEGYSVSREKKERFSLILESASTNQTSMYLCASSWGRETQYFGPGTRLLVL.

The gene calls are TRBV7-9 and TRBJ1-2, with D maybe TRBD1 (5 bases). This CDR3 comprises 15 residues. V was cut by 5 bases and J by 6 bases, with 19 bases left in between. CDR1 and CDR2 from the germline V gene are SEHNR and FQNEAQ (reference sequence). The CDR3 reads CASSRRDPGAHGYTF. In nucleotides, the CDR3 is TGTGCCAGCAGCCGTCGGGACCCCGGAGCCCATGGCTACACCTTC. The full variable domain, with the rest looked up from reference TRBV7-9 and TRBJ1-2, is DTGVSQNPRHKITKRGQNVTFRCDPISEHNRLYWYRQTLGQGPEFLTYFQNEAQLEKSRLLSDRFSAERPKGSFSTLEIQRTEQGDSAMYLCASSRRDPGAHGYTFGSGTRLTVV.

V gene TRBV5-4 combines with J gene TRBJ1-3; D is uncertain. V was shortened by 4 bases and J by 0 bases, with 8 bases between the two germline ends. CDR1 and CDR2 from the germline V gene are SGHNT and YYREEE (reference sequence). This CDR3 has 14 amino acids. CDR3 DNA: TGTGCCAGCAGCCAGGATATCTCTGGAAACACCATATATTTT. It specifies CASSQDISGNTIYF.

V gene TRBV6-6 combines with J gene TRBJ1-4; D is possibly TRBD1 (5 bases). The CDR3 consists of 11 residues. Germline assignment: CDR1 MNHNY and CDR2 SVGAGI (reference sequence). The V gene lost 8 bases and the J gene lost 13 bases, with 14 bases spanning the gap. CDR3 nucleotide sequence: TGTGCCAGCGGTCAGGGAAGGGTACTGTTTTTT. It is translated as CASGQGRVLFF.

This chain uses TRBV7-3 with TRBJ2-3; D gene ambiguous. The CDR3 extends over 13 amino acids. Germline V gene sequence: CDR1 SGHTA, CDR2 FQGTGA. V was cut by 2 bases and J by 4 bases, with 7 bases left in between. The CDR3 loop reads CASSLLPPDTQYF. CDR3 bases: TGTGCCAGCAGCTTATTACCACCAGATACGCAGTATTTT.

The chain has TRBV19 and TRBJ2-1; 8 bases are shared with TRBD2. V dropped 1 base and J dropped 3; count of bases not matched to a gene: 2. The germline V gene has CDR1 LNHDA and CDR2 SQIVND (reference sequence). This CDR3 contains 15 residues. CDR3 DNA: TGTGCCAGTAGTATAGCGGGAGGGATCTACAATGAGCAGTTCTTC. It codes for CASSIAGGIYNEQFF.